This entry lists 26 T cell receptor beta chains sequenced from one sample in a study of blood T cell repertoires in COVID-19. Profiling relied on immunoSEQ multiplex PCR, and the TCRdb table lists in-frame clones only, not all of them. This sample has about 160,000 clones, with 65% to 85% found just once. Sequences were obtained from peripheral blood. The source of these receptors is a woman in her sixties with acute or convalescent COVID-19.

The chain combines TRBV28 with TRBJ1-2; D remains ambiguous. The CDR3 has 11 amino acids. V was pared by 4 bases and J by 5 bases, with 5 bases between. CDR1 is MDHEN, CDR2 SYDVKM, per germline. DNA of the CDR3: TGTGCCAGCAGTTCAATTTATGGCTACACCTTC. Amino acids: CASSSIYGYTF.

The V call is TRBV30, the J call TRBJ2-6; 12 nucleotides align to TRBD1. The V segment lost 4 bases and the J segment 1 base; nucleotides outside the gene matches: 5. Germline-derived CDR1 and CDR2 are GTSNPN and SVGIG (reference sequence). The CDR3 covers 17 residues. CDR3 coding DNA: TGTGCCTGGATCCGGGACAGGGGGCGATCTGGGGCCAACGTCCTGACTTTC. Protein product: CAWIRDRGRSGANVLTF.

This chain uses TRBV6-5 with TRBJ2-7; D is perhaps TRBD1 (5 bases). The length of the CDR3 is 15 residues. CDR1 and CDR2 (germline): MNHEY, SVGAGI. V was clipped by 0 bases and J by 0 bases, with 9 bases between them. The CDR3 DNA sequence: TGTGCCAGCAGTTACTCGCATCAGGGCTCCTACGAGCAGTACTTC. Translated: CASSYSHQGSYEQYF.

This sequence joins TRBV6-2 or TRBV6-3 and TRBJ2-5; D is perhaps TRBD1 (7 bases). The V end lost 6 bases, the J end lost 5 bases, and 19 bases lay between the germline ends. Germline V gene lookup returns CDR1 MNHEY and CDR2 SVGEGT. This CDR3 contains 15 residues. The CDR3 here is CASSPSAGGSETQYF. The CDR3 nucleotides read TGTGCCAGCAGCCCCTCGGCAGGGGGGTCCGAGACCCAGTACTTC.

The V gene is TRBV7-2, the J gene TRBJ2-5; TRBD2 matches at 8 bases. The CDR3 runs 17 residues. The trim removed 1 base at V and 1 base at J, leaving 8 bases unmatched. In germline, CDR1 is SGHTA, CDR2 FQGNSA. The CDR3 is CASSLDGGARSQETQYF. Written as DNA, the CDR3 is TGTGCCAGCAGCTTAGACGGGGGGGCCCGATCCCAAGAGACCCAGTACTTC.

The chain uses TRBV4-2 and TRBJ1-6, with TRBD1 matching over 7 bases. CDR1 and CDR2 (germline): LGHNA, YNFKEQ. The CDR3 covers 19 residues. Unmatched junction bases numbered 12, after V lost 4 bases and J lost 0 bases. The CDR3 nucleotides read TGTGCCAGCAGCCCACAGGGACAGAGCACGAGCTCCTATAATTCACCCCTCCACTTT. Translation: CASSPQGQSTSSYNSPLHF.

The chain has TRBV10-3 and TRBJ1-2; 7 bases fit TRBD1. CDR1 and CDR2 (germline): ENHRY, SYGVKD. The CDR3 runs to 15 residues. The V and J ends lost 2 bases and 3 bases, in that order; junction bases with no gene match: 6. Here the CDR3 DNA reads TGTGCCATCAGTGAGGGCAGGGGGGACGACTATGGCTACACCTTC. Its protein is CAISEGRGDDYGYTF.

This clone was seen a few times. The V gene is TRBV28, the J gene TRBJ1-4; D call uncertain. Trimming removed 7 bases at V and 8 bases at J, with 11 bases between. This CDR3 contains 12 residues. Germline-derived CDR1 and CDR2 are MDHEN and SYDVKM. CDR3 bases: TGTGCCAGCACGCAGGAAATGGAAAAACTGTTTTTT. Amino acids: CASTQEMEKLFF.

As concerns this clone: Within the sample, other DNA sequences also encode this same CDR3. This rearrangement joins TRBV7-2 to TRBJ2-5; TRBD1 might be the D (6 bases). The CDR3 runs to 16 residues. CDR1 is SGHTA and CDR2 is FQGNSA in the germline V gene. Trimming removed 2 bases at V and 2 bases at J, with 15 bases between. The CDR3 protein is CASSLSGGGLQETQYF. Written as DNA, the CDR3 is TGTGCCAGCAGCTTATCTGGGGGCGGCTTGCAAGAGACCCAGTACTTC.

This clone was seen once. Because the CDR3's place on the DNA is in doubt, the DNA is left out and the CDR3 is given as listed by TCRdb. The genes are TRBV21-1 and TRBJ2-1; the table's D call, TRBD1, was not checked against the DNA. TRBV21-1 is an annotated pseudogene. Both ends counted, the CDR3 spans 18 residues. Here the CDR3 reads CASSKAMYRCPSYNEQFF.

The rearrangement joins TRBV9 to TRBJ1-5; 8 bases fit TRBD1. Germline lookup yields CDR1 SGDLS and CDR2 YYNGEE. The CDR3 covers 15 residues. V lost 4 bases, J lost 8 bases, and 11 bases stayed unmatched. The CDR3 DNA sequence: TGTGCCAGCAGCCCCGATGGACAGGGCAGTAAGCCCCAGCATTTT. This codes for CASSPDGQGSKPQHF.

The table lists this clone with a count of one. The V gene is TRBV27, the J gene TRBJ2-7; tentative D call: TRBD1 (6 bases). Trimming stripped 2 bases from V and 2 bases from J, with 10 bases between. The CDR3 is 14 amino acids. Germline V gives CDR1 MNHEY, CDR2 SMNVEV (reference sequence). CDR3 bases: TGTGCCAGCAGTTTAATACAGGGACCCTACGAGCAGTACTTC. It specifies CASSLIQGPYEQYF.

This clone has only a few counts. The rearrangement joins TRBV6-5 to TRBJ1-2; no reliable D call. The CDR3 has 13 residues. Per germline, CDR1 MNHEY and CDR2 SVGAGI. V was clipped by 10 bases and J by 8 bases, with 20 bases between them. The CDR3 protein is CATKSGKQMGYTF. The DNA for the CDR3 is TGTGCCACGAAATCCGGGAAACAGATGGGCTACACCTTC.

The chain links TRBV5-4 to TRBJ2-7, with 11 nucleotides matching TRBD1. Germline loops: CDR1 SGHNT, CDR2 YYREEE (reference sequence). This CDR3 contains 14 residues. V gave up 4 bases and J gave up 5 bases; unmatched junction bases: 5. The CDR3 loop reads CASSRGQGANEQYF. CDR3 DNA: TGTGCCAGCAGCAGAGGACAGGGGGCTAACGAGCAGTACTTC.

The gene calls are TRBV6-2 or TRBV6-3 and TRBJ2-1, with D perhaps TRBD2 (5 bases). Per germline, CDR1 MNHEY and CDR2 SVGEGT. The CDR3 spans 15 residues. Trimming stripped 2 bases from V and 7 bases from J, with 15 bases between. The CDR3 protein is CASSYTNQRANEQFF. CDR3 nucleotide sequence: TGTGCCAGCAGTTACACTAATCAGAGGGCTAATGAGCAGTTCTTC.

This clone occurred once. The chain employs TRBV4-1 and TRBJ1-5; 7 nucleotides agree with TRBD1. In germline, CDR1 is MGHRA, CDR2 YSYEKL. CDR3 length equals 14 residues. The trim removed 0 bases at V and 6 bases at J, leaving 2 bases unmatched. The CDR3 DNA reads TGCGCCAGCAGCCAAGATACAGGGGTTCAGCCCCAGCATTTT. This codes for CASSQDTGVQPQHF.

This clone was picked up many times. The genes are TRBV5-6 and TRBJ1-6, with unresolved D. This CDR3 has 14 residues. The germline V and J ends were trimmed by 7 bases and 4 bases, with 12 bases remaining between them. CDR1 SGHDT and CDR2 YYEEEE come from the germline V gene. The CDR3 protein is CASRSGGYNSPLHF. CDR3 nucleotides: TGTGCCAGCCGAAGCGGAGGGTATAATTCACCCCTCCACTTT.

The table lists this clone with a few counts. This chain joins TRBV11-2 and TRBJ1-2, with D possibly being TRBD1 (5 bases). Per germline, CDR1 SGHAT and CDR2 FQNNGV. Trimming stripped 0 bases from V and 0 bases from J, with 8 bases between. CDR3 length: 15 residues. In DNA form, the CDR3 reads TGTGCCAGCAGCTTAGAAGGCAGGGCTAACTATGGCTACACCTTC. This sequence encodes CASSLEGRANYGYTF.

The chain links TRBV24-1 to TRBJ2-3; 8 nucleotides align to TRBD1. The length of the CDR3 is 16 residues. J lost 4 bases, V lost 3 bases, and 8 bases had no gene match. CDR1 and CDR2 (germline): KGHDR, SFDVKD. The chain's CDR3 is CATSDGQGGFPDTQYF. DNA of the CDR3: TGTGCCACCAGTGATGGACAGGGTGGGTTTCCAGATACGCAGTATTTT.

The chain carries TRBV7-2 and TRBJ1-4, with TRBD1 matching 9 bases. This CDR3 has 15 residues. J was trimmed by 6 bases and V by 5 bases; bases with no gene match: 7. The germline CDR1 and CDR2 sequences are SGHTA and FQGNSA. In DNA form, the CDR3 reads TGTGCCAGCAGCCCGTACAGGGGGCGCGATGAAAAACTGTTTTTT. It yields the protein CASSPYRGRDEKLFF.

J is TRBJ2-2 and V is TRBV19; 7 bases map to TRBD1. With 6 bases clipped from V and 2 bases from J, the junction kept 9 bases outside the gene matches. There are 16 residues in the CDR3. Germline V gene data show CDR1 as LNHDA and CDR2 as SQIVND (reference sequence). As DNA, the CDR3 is TGTGCCAGTAGACTCCTTAGACAGGGCAACACCGGGGAGCTGTTTTTT. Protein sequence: CASRLLRQGNTGELFF.

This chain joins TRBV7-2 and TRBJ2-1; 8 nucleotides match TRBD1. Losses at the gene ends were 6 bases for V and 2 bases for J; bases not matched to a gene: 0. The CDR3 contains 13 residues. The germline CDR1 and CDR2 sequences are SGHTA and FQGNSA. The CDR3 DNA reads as TGTGCCAGCAGACAGGGGGCCTACAATGAGCAGTTCTTC. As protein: CASRQGAYNEQFF.

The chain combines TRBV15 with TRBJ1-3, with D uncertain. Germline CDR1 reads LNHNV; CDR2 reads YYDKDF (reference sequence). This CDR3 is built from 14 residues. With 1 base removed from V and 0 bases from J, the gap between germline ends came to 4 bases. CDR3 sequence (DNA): TGTGCCACCAGCAGAGGCGCCTCTGGAAACACCATATATTTT. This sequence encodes CATSRGASGNTIYF. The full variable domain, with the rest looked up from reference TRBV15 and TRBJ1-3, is DAMVIQNPRYQVTQFGKPVTLSCSQTLNHNVMYWYQQKSSQAPKLLFHYYDKDFNNEADTPDNFQSRRPNTSFCFLDIRSPGLGDTAMYLCATSRGASGNTIYFGEGSWLTVV.

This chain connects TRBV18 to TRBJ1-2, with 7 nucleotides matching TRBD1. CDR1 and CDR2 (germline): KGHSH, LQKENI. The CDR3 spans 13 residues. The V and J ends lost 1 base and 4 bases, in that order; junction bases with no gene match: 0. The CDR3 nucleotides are TGTGCCAGCTCACCACAGGGGGCCTATGGCTACACCTTC. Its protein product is CASSPQGAYGYTF.

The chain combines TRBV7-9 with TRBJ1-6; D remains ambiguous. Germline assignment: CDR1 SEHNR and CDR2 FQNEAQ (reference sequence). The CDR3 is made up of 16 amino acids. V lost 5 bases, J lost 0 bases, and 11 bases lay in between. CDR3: CASSQRRSSYNSPLHF. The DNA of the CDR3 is TGTGCCAGCAGCCAAAGACGGAGCTCCTATAATTCACCCCTCCACTTT.

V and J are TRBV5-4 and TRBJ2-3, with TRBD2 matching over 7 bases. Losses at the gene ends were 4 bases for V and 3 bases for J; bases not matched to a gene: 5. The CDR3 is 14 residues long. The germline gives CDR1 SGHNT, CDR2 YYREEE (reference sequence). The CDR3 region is CASSSRLATDTQYF. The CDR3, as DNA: TGTGCCAGCAGCAGTAGACTAGCTACAGATACGCAGTATTTT.